This T cell receptor (beta chain) derives from a study of T cells in localized non-small cell lung cancer. Whole-study results and caveats: Highest T cell clonality was seen in uninvolved adjacent lung, surpassing that measured in tumor. Sequencing involved a lone tumor region, leaving heterogeneity possible.

As for this clone: Its matching antigen is unknown.

Sequenced by immunoSEQ multiplex PCR; TCRdb stores in-frame clones only, minus some. The sample comprises under 35,000 clones, about 82% of which are singletons, and approximately 16% rests with the top ten. Trimming left V 5 bases short and J 3 bases short, with 7 bases between. Per the germline V gene, CDR1 is SGHAT and CDR2 is FQDESV (reference sequence). The CDR3 loop spans 13 amino acids. The sequence was obtained from a male donor at least 60 years old with stage III squamous cell lung carcinoma. This chain connects TRBV11-1 to TRBJ2-2, with no clear D. Sequenced here: peripheral blood, sampled before any cancer treatment. The CDR3 nucleotides are TGTGCCAGCAGCCAGTTCTACACCGGGGAGCTGTTTTTT. The encoded protein is CASSQFYTGELFF.